These T cell receptor beta chains were read from a single sample in a study of blood T cell repertoires in COVID-19. The data were produced by immunoSEQ multiplex PCR, yet TCRdb's version contains in-frame clones alone and is incomplete. The sample includes over 140,000 clones, about three quarters seen only once; the top ten take approximately 4.5%. The sample taken for sequencing was peripheral blood. These receptors were collected from an elderly woman with active or convalescent COVID-19. CDR3s include the opening cysteine and the closing phenylalanine or tryptophan. D genes are given only for firm matches. Expanded clones get a size class; other rows say once, few or many, or leave the size out.

len: 13; abundance: NA; d_gene: NA; j_gene: TRBJ2-1; v_gene: TRBV29-1; CDR3nt: TGCAGCGTGGGGGGGGCCCAAGGCCATGAGCAGTTCTTC; CDR3aa: CSVGGAQGHEQFF
len: 15; abundance: NA; d_gene: NA; j_gene: TRBJ1-3; v_gene: TRBV11-2; CDR3nt: TGTGCCAGCAGCTGGGGTGGGGCCTCTGGAAACACCATATATTTT; CDR3aa: CASSWGGASGNTIYF
len: 14; abundance: NA; d_gene: NA; j_gene: TRBJ1-1; v_gene: TRBV7-2; CDR3nt: TGTGCCAGCAGCGGACTACGGGGGGGCACTGAAGCTTTCTTT; CDR3aa: CASSGLRGGTEAFF
len: 12; abundance: once; d_gene: NA; j_gene: TRBJ2-3; v_gene: TRBV3-1/TRBV3-2; CDR3nt: TGTGCCAGCAGCCAACGGGAAAATACGCAGTATTTT; CDR3aa: CASSQRENTQYF
len: 12; abundance: NA; d_gene: TRBD1; j_gene: TRBJ2-5; v_gene: TRBV28; CDR3nt: TGTGCCAGCGGGACAGCGAGAGAGACCCAGTACTTC; CDR3aa: CASGTARETQYF
len: 16; abundance: NA; d_gene: NA; j_gene: TRBJ2-2; v_gene: TRBV7-2; CDR3nt: TGTGCCAGCAGCGGGGGGTCGGGGACGAACACCGGGGAGCTGTTTTTT; CDR3aa: CASSGGSGTNTGELFF
len: 19; abundance: NA; d_gene: TRBD2; j_gene: TRBJ2-3; v_gene: TRBV9; CDR3nt: TGTGCCAGCAGCCCAGAGGCAGCGGGGGGTCCAGGATACACAGATACGCAGTATTTT; CDR3aa: CASSPEAAGGPGYTDTQYF
len: 16; abundance: NA; d_gene: NA; j_gene: TRBJ1-1; v_gene: TRBV7-9; CDR3nt: TGTGCCAGCAGCTTGCCTTGGCCGACAGCGAACACTGAAGCTTTCTTT; CDR3aa: CASSLPWPTANTEAFF
len: 12; abundance: NA; d_gene: NA; j_gene: TRBJ1-1; v_gene: TRBV11-2; CDR3nt: TGTGCCAGCAGCTTAGATCAGACTGAAGCTTTCTTT; CDR3aa: CASSLDQTEAFF
len: 12; abundance: NA; d_gene: TRBD1; j_gene: TRBJ1-2; v_gene: TRBV3-1/TRBV3-2; CDR3nt: TGTGCCAGCAGCCAACAGGGGGCTGGCTACACCTTC; CDR3aa: CASSQQGAGYTF
len: 15; abundance: NA; d_gene: TRBD1; j_gene: TRBJ2-2; v_gene: TRBV5-8; CDR3nt: TGTGCCAGCAGCTTAGGACAGGGGCATGCCGGGGAGCTGTTTTTT; CDR3aa: CASSLGQGHAGELFF
len: 14; abundance: many; d_gene: NA; j_gene: TRBJ1-2; v_gene: TRBV19; CDR3nt: TGTGCCAGTGAGGGTCGGGATCCGCCTTATGGCTACACCTTC; CDR3aa: CASEGRDPPYGYTF
len: 13; abundance: NA; d_gene: NA; j_gene: TRBJ1-1; v_gene: TRBV2; CDR3nt: TGTGCCAGCAGTGTCCGAGAGCACACTGAAGCTTTCTTT; CDR3aa: CASSVREHTEAFF
len: 15; abundance: NA; d_gene: NA; j_gene: TRBJ1-2; v_gene: TRBV7-9; CDR3nt: TGTGCCAGCAGCTCCAGCACAGGGCCTAACTATGGCTACACCTTC; CDR3aa: CASSSSTGPNYGYTF
len: 13; abundance: once; d_gene: NA; j_gene: TRBJ2-1; v_gene: TRBV30; CDR3nt: TGTGCCTGGAGTGTTCAGGGCCACAATGAGCAGTTCTTC; CDR3aa: CAWSVQGHNEQFF
len: 15; abundance: NA; d_gene: NA; j_gene: TRBJ1-4; v_gene: TRBV15; CDR3nt: TGTGCCACCAGCAGAGATCTCGCAACTAATGAAAAACTGTTTTTT; CDR3aa: CATSRDLATNEKLFF
len: 17; abundance: NA; d_gene: TRBD1; j_gene: TRBJ1-1; v_gene: TRBV6-6; CDR3nt: TGTGCCAGCAGTCTAAAACCGGGACAGATTATGAACACTGAAGCTTTCTTT; CDR3aa: CASSLKPGQIMNTEAFF
len: 13; abundance: NA; d_gene: NA; j_gene: TRBJ1-1; v_gene: TRBV6-2/TRBV6-3; CDR3nt: TGTGCCAGCAGTCCAACAATGGACACTGAAGCTTTCTTT; CDR3aa: CASSPTMDTEAFF
len: 13; abundance: NA; d_gene: NA; j_gene: TRBJ1-2; v_gene: TRBV7-3; CDR3nt: TGTGCCAGCAGCTTTTTCGGAGGAGATGGCTACACCTTC; CDR3aa: CASSFFGGDGYTF
len: 16; abundance: many; d_gene: TRBD1; j_gene: TRBJ1-2; v_gene: TRBV30; CDR3nt: TGTGCCTGGACCCAGGGGGCAGCGTTTAATCACTATGGCTACACCTTC; CDR3aa: CAWTQGAAFNHYGYTF
len: 15; abundance: few; d_gene: NA; j_gene: TRBJ1-1; v_gene: TRBV7-2; CDR3nt: TGTGCCAGCAGCTTACCTGGGCACACTAGAGATGAAGCTTTCTTT; CDR3aa: CASSLPGHTRDEAFF
len: 14; abundance: NA; d_gene: TRBD1; j_gene: TRBJ1-4; v_gene: TRBV5-1; CDR3nt: TGCGCCAGCAGATCGGACAGGGAGGGAGAAAAACTGTTTTTT; CDR3aa: CASRSDREGEKLFF
len: 13; abundance: NA; d_gene: TRBD1; j_gene: TRBJ1-2; v_gene: TRBV29-1; CDR3nt: TGCAGCGTGGGCGGGACAGGGAAAAATGGCTACACCTTC; CDR3aa: CSVGGTGKNGYTF
len: 14; abundance: NA; d_gene: TRBD1; j_gene: TRBJ1-1; v_gene: TRBV7-9; CDR3nt: TGTGCCAGCAACCAACAGGGGCCAGGGGCTGAAGCTTTCTTT; CDR3aa: CASNQQGPGAEAFF
len: 18; abundance: NA; d_gene: NA; j_gene: TRBJ1-1; v_gene: TRBV19; CDR3nt: TGTGCCAGTAGTATAGGCGGATCCAGGACTAGAGGGAACACTGAAGCTTTCTTT; CDR3aa: CASSIGGSRTRGNTEAFF
len: 16; abundance: few; d_gene: TRBD1; j_gene: TRBJ2-2; v_gene: TRBV10-1; CDR3nt: TGCGCCAGCAGTGACCCCGGACAGGGCGGCACCGGGGAGCTGTTTTTT; CDR3aa: CASSDPGQGGTGELFF
len: 14; abundance: NA; d_gene: NA; j_gene: TRBJ2-2; v_gene: TRBV18; CDR3nt: TGTGCCAGCTCACCACCGTCTAGCCCCGGGGAGCTGTTTTTT; CDR3aa: CASSPPSSPGELFF
len: 14; abundance: NA; d_gene: TRBD1; j_gene: TRBJ1-5; v_gene: TRBV10-3; CDR3nt: TGTGCCACAGAGGGGGCAGGAGGCAATCAGCCCCAGCATTTT; CDR3aa: CATEGAGGNQPQHF
len: 13; abundance: once; d_gene: NA; j_gene: TRBJ2-7; v_gene: TRBV12-3/TRBV12-4; CDR3nt: TGTGCCAGCAGTTTTAAGGCGGACAACGAGCAGTACTTC; CDR3aa: CASSFKADNEQYF
len: 14; abundance: NA; d_gene: TRBD1; j_gene: TRBJ1-1; v_gene: TRBV4-1; CDR3nt: TGCGCCAGCAGCCAAAGGACAGGGCGGACTGAAGCTTTCTTT; CDR3aa: CASSQRTGRTEAFF
len: 14; abundance: NA; d_gene: TRBD1; j_gene: TRBJ2-7; v_gene: TRBV5-1; CDR3nt: TGCGCCAGCAGCTCGAAAGGACAGGGGAGCGAGCAGTACTTC; CDR3aa: CASSSKGQGSEQYF
len: 14; abundance: NA; d_gene: TRBD1; j_gene: TRBJ2-2; v_gene: TRBV11-3; CDR3nt: TGTGCCAGCAGCGACCGACAGGGTTCCGGGGAGCTGTTTTTT; CDR3aa: CASSDRQGSGELFF
len: 14; abundance: NA; d_gene: TRBD1; j_gene: TRBJ1-1; v_gene: TRBV5-1; CDR3nt: TGCGCCAGCTCCTGGGACAGGGCGAACACTGAAGCTTTCTTT; CDR3aa: CASSWDRANTEAFF
len: 18; abundance: NA; d_gene: TRBD1; j_gene: TRBJ1-2; v_gene: TRBV4-1; CDR3nt: TGCGCCAGCAGCCAAGATAACGCAGGGGGCGCGGGGTCCTATGGCTACACCTTC; CDR3aa: CASSQDNAGGAGSYGYTF
len: 15; abundance: NA; d_gene: TRBD2; j_gene: TRBJ2-1; v_gene: TRBV6-6; CDR3nt: TGTGCCAGCAGTTCCACCCGGACTAGCAACAATGAGCAGTTCTTC; CDR3aa: CASSSTRTSNNEQFF
len: 15; abundance: NA; d_gene: TRBD1; j_gene: TRBJ2-7; v_gene: TRBV9; CDR3nt: TGTGCCAGCAGCCCCCCGGGCGGGACAGGGGCCGAGCAGTACTTC; CDR3aa: CASSPPGGTGAEQYF
len: 12; abundance: NA; d_gene: TRBD1; j_gene: TRBJ1-2; v_gene: TRBV6-5; CDR3nt: TGTGCCAGCAGGGGACAGGGGGAGGGCTACACCTTC; CDR3aa: CASRGQGEGYTF
len: 16; abundance: NA; d_gene: NA; j_gene: TRBJ1-3; v_gene: TRBV19; CDR3nt: TGTGCCAGTAGTACCGGACATCTTTTGGGCGGAAACACCATATATTTT; CDR3aa: CASSTGHLLGGNTIYF
len: 18; abundance: NA; d_gene: NA; j_gene: TRBJ1-4; v_gene: TRBV6-1; CDR3nt: TGTGCCAGCAGTGAAACGGGGTGGGGGCAGTACACGCATGAAAAACTGTTTTTT; CDR3aa: CASSETGWGQYTHEKLFF
len: 12; abundance: NA; d_gene: NA; j_gene: TRBJ1-4; v_gene: TRBV29-1; CDR3nt: TGCAGCGTTTCGGGGGGCAATGAAAAACTGTTTTTT; CDR3aa: CSVSGGNEKLFF
len: 16; abundance: NA; d_gene: TRBD1; j_gene: TRBJ1-3; v_gene: TRBV4-1; CDR3nt: TGCGCCAGCAGCCAGCCGGGACAGGGGGCTGGAAACACCATATATTTT; CDR3aa: CASSQPGQGAGNTIYF
len: 16; abundance: few; d_gene: NA; j_gene: TRBJ1-6; v_gene: TRBV6-1; CDR3nt: TGTGCCAGCAGTGAAGGCGGGGATTCCTATAATTCACCCCTCCACTTT; CDR3aa: CASSEGGDSYNSPLHF
len: 16; abundance: NA; d_gene: TRBD1; j_gene: TRBJ2-5; v_gene: TRBV14; CDR3nt: TGTGCCAGCAGCCAATCATGGGACAGGAGCCAAGAGACCCAGTACTTC; CDR3aa: CASSQSWDRSQETQYF
len: 12; abundance: NA; d_gene: TRBD1; j_gene: TRBJ1-2; v_gene: TRBV14; CDR3nt: TGTGCCAGCAGCCAGGACAGGGGAGGCTACACCTTC; CDR3aa: CASSQDRGGYTF